Below are 17 T cell receptor beta chains sequenced from a single sample in a study of brain T cells in children with intractable seizures (dated by TCRdb to about 2021). The time point label corresponds to: resected brain tissue, or blood drawn just prior to surgery. The surgery cases showing the highest brain T cell transcript signatures were chosen for TCR beta chain sequencing of brain tissue and, when available, of blood. Libraries came from the immunoSEQ multiplex PCR assay. TCRdb provides this immuneACCESS table in a form limited to in-frame rearrangements. Some clones are lacking; in checked studies, under half of them reflect an unresolved V gene, and why the rest are absent is not known. The table for this sample lists about 8,000 clones; approximately 73% of them were counted only once. Jointly, the top ten make up 9% to 10% of the sample. Sequencing used resected brain tissue, obtained at surgery. The receptors derive from a boy under two years old with tuberous sclerosis and intractable seizures.

The gene calls are TRBV2 and TRBJ2-1; D is unclear. The CDR3 extends over 14 amino acids. Trimming shortened V by 7 bases and J by 6 bases, and 16 bases separated the two germline ends. Germline loops: CDR1 SNHLY, CDR2 FYNNEI. CDR3 region: CASMGNRGGNEQFF. The CDR3, as DNA: TGTGCCAGCATGGGCAACAGAGGTGGCAATGAGCAGTTCTTC.

J is TRBJ2-7 and V is TRBV7-2; 9 nucleotides match TRBD2. The CDR3 length is 15 residues. Germline values: CDR1 SGHTA, CDR2 FQGNSA. The ends lost 1 base at V and 4 bases at J; junction bases unmatched: 5. CDR3 in DNA: TGTGCCAGCAGCTTAGAAGTTAGCGGGGGATACGAGCAGTACTTC. Its protein is CASSLEVSGGYEQYF.

The J gene is TRBJ2-3, the V gene TRBV6-2 or TRBV6-3; TRBD2 might be the D (5 bases). Germline V gene data show CDR1 as MNHEY and CDR2 as SVGEGT. There are 16 residues in the CDR3. V lost 6 bases, J lost 2 bases, and 18 bases lay in between. CDR3 DNA sequence: TGTGCCAGCAGCCCGAGAAGGAGCGGTACCACAGATACGCAGTATTTT. Translating gives CASSPRRSGTTDTQYF.

The chain couples TRBV5-4 to TRBJ2-7; a weak D match, TRBD1 (6 bases). The germline V and J ends were trimmed by 3 bases and 1 base, with 8 bases remaining between them. The germline gives CDR1 SGHNT, CDR2 YYREEE (reference sequence). The CDR3 sequence is 13 residues long. The CDR3 DNA is TGTGCCAGCAGCTCGACAGGTTCCTACGAGCAGTACTTC. Its protein is CASSSTGSYEQYF.

This chain connects TRBV19 to TRBJ1-2; D uncertain. The CDR3 length is 13 residues. The V gene's germline CDR1 is LNHDA and CDR2 SQIVND (reference sequence). V gave up 7 bases and J gave up 2 bases, with 11 bases separating them. The CDR3 DNA sequence: TGTGCCAGTATCCCGCCGGGCAACTATGGCTACACCTTC. This translates into CASIPPGNYGYTF.

By share of the sample, this clone is large. The chain couples TRBV15 to TRBJ2-2, with D possibly being TRBD2 (7 bases). V was cut by 4 bases and J by 6 bases, with 18 bases left in between. The CDR3 is made up of 16 amino acids. Germline V gives CDR1 LNHNV, CDR2 YYDKDF (reference sequence). The CDR3 DNA follows: TGTGCCACCAGCACGGGGGGCAGGGAGAGGCCCGGGGAGCTGTTTTTT. It codes for CATSTGGRERPGELFF.

V is TRBV3-1 (or the pseudogene TRBV3-2) and J is TRBJ2-6; D gene ambiguous. Germline CDR1 and CDR2: LGHDT and YNNKEL (reference sequence). Trimming removed 1 base at V and 4 bases at J, with 8 bases between. CDR3 length: 15 amino acids. In DNA form, the CDR3 reads TGTGCCAGCAGCCAAGGGGCGCCGGGGGCCAACGTCCTGACTTTC. The encoded protein is CASSQGAPGANVLTF.

J is TRBJ2-7 and V is TRBV7-9; D call uncertain. The ends were cut back, 3 bases at V and 6 bases at J, with 15 bases in the middle. The germline CDR1 and CDR2 sequences are SEHNR and FQNEAQ (reference sequence). The CDR3 spans 14 residues. CDR3 bases: TGTGCCAGCAGCTTTGACTTAGCCCCCGCCGAGCAGTACTTC. Its translation is CASSFDLAPAEQYF.

This clone has more than one count but fewer than ten. This rearrangement joins TRBV14 to TRBJ1-2; no clear D gene. CDR1 is SGHDN, CDR2 FVKESK, per germline. V lost 2 bases and J 4 bases, leaving 14 bases between the germline ends. This CDR3 is built from 15 residues. The CDR3 is CASSQFKGDGYGYTF. The CDR3 DNA sequence: TGTGCCAGCAGCCAATTTAAGGGCGACGGCTATGGCTACACCTTC.

The rearrangement joins TRBV18 to TRBJ1-3; perhaps TRBD1 as D (5 bases). The V and J ends lost 0 bases and 1 base respectively, with 7 bases between them. Germline CDR1 KGHSH, CDR2 LQKENI. The CDR3 has 15 residues. The CDR3 sequence is CASSPPGVSGNTIYF. In nucleotides, the CDR3 is TGTGCCAGCTCACCACCGGGGGTTTCTGGAAACACCATATATTTT.

The chain is built from TRBV7-9 and TRBJ1-3; D is unclear. V was pared by 5 bases and J by 1 base, with 18 bases between. This CDR3 region has 17 residues. Germline assignment: CDR1 SEHNR and CDR2 FQNEAQ (reference sequence). The CDR3 DNA is TGTGCCAGCAGCCTACAGACCTCGAGGAGGTCTGGAAACACCATATATTTT. This translates into CASSLQTSRRSGNTIYF.

As to this clone: Other DNA sequences from this sample encode an identical CDR3 as well. V usage is TRBV6-5 and J usage is TRBJ2-6; tentative D call: TRBD2 (5 bases). The CDR3 covers 14 residues. Germline CDR1 reads MNHEY; CDR2 reads SVGAGI. V lost 7 bases and J lost 2, with 9 bases in between. The CDR3 spells CASIRGPGANVLTF. CDR3 DNA: TGTGCCAGCATCCGGGGTCCTGGGGCCAACGTCCTGACTTTC.

J is TRBJ2-3 and V is TRBV24-1, with no clear D. Trimming left V 5 bases short and J 4 bases short, with 6 bases between. CDR1 and CDR2 (germline): KGHDR, SFDVKD. This CDR3 is built from 12 residues. DNA of the CDR3: TGTGCCACCAGTGGAAGGCCAGATACGCAGTATTTT. Amino acid sequence: CATSGRPDTQYF.

V gene TRBV19 combines with J gene TRBJ1-1; the D gene is possibly TRBD1 (5 bases). The germline V and J ends were trimmed by 1 base and 5 bases, with 8 bases remaining between them. The length of the CDR3 is 13 residues. Per the germline V gene, CDR1 is LNHDA and CDR2 is SQIVND (reference sequence). In nucleotides, the CDR3 is TGTGCCAGTAGTATAGGTGGGGGAACTGAAGCTTTCTTT. This gives the protein CASSIGGGTEAFF.

The rearrangement uses TRBV2 and TRBJ1-2; D is unresolved. The V end lost 1 base, the J end lost 3 bases, and 6 bases lay between the germline ends. CDR3 length equals 13 residues. The germline gives CDR1 SNHLY, CDR2 FYNNEI. The DNA for the CDR3 is TGTGCCAGCAGTGAAGTGGCACACTATGGCTACACCTTC. Its protein product is CASSEVAHYGYTF.

This rearrangement joins TRBV20-1 to TRBJ1-1; no clear D gene. CDR1 and CDR2 (germline): DFQATT, SNEGSKA (reference sequence). This CDR3 contains 11 residues. Trimming shortened V by 4 bases and J by 9 bases, and 12 bases separated the two germline ends. CDR3 bases: TGCAGTGCTAAAAATCTGGCGAAAGCTTTCTTT. Translated, it gives CSAKNLAKAFF.

The rearrangement uses TRBV19 and TRBJ2-1; D unresolved. This CDR3 is built from 13 residues. Germline assignment: CDR1 LNHDA and CDR2 SQIVND (reference sequence). Trimming stripped 2 bases from V and 7 bases from J, with 9 bases between. The CDR3: CASSIFPRNEQFF. The CDR3 DNA reads as TGTGCCAGTAGTATATTCCCTAGGAATGAGCAGTTCTTC.